This TCR beta chain was sequenced during a study of cytomegalovirus exposure and HLA in healthy donors. CMV serostatus was not recorded for this donor. Trimming at V came to 2 bases and at J to 5 bases, leaving 1 base not matched to a gene. From germline, CDR1 is MNHNY and CDR2 SVGAGI (reference sequence). The CDR3 covers 14 residues. This clone was counted only a few times. Its target is not known. Whole-study results and caveats: The authors excluded some V segments, including TRBV6-2 and TRBV6-3, as indistinguishable. Trimming of TCR beta V- and J-genes showed a link, identified in a later analysis, to a missense DCLRE1C variant.

Vbeta (60) and Jbeta (13) primers were used in the PCR. Libraries were prepared by immunoSEQ multiplex PCR; TCRdb keeps only in-frame clonotypes and omits some of them. The sample has under 170,000 clones; roughly 83% are singletons. V and J are TRBV6-6 and TRBJ1-5; 9 positions agree with TRBD1. The source material was PBMCs. The TCR sequence derives from a human donor in good health. The CDR3 bases are TGTGCCAGCAGTTACAGACAGGGGGATCAGCCCCAGCATTTT. It specifies CASSYRQGDQPQHF.